Below are 18 T cell receptor beta chains sequenced from a single sample in a study of T cell responses to AZD1222 COVID-19 vaccine (dated by TCRdb to about 2021). The sample's time point, from its label and the paper: baseline before first vaccination. Receptor libraries were prepared by the immunoSEQ multiplex PCR assay. TCRdb re-hosts the immuneACCESS table, in-frame sequences only. Its copies lack some clones; in the studies checked, an unresolved V gene accounts for under half of them, and the cause for the rest is not known. The sample records fewer than 200,000 clones, 75% to 90% of which are singletons. 5% to 7.5% of the sample lies in the top ten. The specimen was peripheral blood, collected on day 0 of AZD1222 vaccination. The source of these receptors is an adult in good health.

The rearrangement uses TRBV3-1 (or the pseudogene TRBV3-2) and TRBJ2-3, with D maybe TRBD2 (5 bases). This CDR3 has 13 amino acids. The ends were cut back, 7 bases at V and 4 bases at J, with 12 bases in the middle. CDR1 is LGHDT, CDR2 YNNKEL, per germline (reference sequence). In DNA form, the CDR3 reads TGTGCCAGCAAAAATGCGGGCGCAGATACGCAGTATTTT. Translated, it gives CASKNAGADTQYF.

CDR3 DNA sequence: TGTGCCAGCCATTACCCTGATCAGCCCCAGCATTTT. Amino acids: CASHYPDQPQHF. This chain connects TRBV28 to TRBJ1-5; no firm D call. The CDR3 sequence is 12 residues long. Germline V lookup: CDR1 MDHEN, CDR2 SYDVKM. V shed 8 bases and J shed 5 bases, with 10 bases lying between them.

The V gene is TRBV27, the J gene TRBJ2-1, with 12 bases that match TRBD2. The junction had 15 bases not matched to a gene; V was cut back by 5 bases and J by 4 bases. The CDR3 sequence is 19 residues long. Germline V gene data show CDR1 as MNHEY and CDR2 as SMNVEV (reference sequence). The DNA for the CDR3 is TGTGCCAGCAGTCAGAGGACTAGCGGGGTCCCCCTCCTTTACAATGAGCAGTTCTTC. This encodes CASSQRTSGVPLLYNEQFF.

The chain couples TRBV19 to TRBJ1-6, with 7 bases that match TRBD1. CDR3 length: 16 amino acids. The trim removed 4 bases at V and 7 bases at J, leaving 10 bases unmatched. The germline gives CDR1 LNHDA, CDR2 SQIVND (reference sequence). CDR3 loop: CASSKGSGTANSPLHF. CDR3 bases: TGTGCCAGTAGTAAAGGCTCCGGGACAGCAAATTCACCCCTCCACTTT.

On this clone itself: The same CDR3 also results from other DNA sequences found in this sample. The genes are TRBV3-1 (or the pseudogene TRBV3-2) and TRBJ1-5; D remains ambiguous. Germline CDR1 LGHDT, CDR2 YNNKEL (reference sequence). CDR3 size: 12 residues. With 1 base removed from V and 6 bases from J, the gap between germline ends came to 4 bases. Here the CDR3 reads CASSQGGQPQHF. Here the CDR3 DNA reads TGTGCCAGCAGCCAAGGTGGTCAGCCCCAGCATTTT.

This clone has more than one count but fewer than ten. This chain links TRBV5-8 with TRBJ2-7; D is ambiguous. The germline V gene has CDR1 SGHTS and CDR2 YDEGEE. The CDR3 extends over 12 amino acids. V was cut by 4 bases and J by 4 bases, with 9 bases left in between. DNA for the CDR3: TGTGCCAGCAGCCCGTACGGGTACGAGCAGTACTTC. It specifies CASSPYGYEQYF.

Details on this clone: This same CDR3 is encoded by further DNA sequences in the sample. This rearrangement joins TRBV30 to TRBJ1-5, with D hard to call. CDR3 length: 14 residues. CDR1 GTSNPN and CDR2 SVGIG come from the germline V gene (reference sequence). The germline V and J ends were trimmed by 1 base and 2 bases, with 9 bases remaining between them. The CDR3 DNA is TGTGCCTGGAGTGATAAGGGAGGCAATCAGCCCCAGCATTTT. Encoded protein: CAWSDKGGNQPQHF.

The chain carries TRBV7-2 and TRBJ2-7, with 8 nucleotides matching TRBD2. Germline V gene lookup returns CDR1 SGHTA and CDR2 FQGNSA. There are 14 residues in the CDR3. The V and J ends lost 5 bases and 6 bases, in that order; junction bases with no gene match: 9. CDR3 sequence (DNA): TGTGCCAGCAGCCCCGGGACTAGACTTTCCGAGCAGTACTTC. Its protein is CASSPGTRLSEQYF.

The chain uses TRBV4-2 and TRBJ1-2; D is unresolved. The CDR3 is made up of 16 amino acids. From germline, CDR1 is LGHNA and CDR2 YNFKEQ. Trimming left V 0 bases short and J 2 bases short, with 13 bases between. CDR3 sequence: CASSQDMGADNYGYTF. The CDR3 region has the DNA TGTGCCAGCAGCCAAGACATGGGCGCAGACAACTATGGCTACACCTTC.

The genes are TRBV27 and TRBJ2-7; TRBD1 aligns across 9 bases. V shed 6 bases and J 4 bases; nucleotides not matched to a gene: 7. The CDR3 covers 14 residues. Germline V gene sequence: CDR1 MNHEY, CDR2 SMNVEV (reference sequence). Written as DNA, the CDR3 is TGTGCCAGCAGGTCCGGGACAGGGACTTACGAGCAGTACTTC. Translating gives CASRSGTGTYEQYF.

CDR3 bases: TGTGCCAGCAGTAAGACCTACGCCTATGGCTACACCTTC. It is translated as CASSKTYAYGYTF. The genes are TRBV6-5 and TRBJ1-2; D is unclear. Germline V lookup: CDR1 MNHEY, CDR2 SVGAGI. The CDR3 is 13 residues long. Trimming left V 5 bases short and J 4 bases short, with 11 bases between.

This clone has a handful of counts. The V call is TRBV21-1, the J call TRBJ2-2; the table names TRBD2, a call not compared with the DNA. TRBV21-1 is a listed pseudogene. The CDR3 spans 17 residues. The CDR3 sequence: CASSKASVPLNTGELFF. CDR3 coding DNA: TGTGCCAGCAGCAAAGCTAGCGTGCCTCTTAACACCGGGGAGCTGTTTTTT.

The chain employs TRBV28 and TRBJ1-5, with D possibly matching TRBD1 (5 bases). The germline gives CDR1 MDHEN, CDR2 SYDVKM. V was cut by 6 bases and J by 7 bases, with 16 bases left in between. This CDR3 is 14 amino acids long. For the CDR3, the DNA is TGTGCCAGCAGAGGCGGGGCGGCAGGCCAGCCCCAGCATTTT. Amino acids: CASRGGAAGQPQHF.

The chain couples TRBV6-1 to TRBJ1-3; D possibly corresponds to TRBD1 (5 bases). V gave up 1 base and J gave up 4 bases, with 14 bases separating them. There are 16 residues in the CDR3. CDR1 MNHNS and CDR2 SASEGT come from the germline V gene. CDR3 in DNA: TGTGCCAGCAGTGAAGGTAGGACACCGGGAGGAAACACCATATATTTT. Residues: CASSEGRTPGGNTIYF.

Notes on this clone: Germline is not matched at one junction end, which may reflect a read error. The chain uses TRBV2 and TRBJ1-5; 8 bases are shared with TRBD1. Per germline, CDR1 SNHLY and CDR2 FYNNEI. This CDR3 is 13 amino acids long. The CDR3 region is CASSEFLAGGADF. CDR3 in DNA: TGTGCCAGCAGTGAATTTTTGGCAGGGGGCGCGGATTTT. Combining the CDR3 with reference TRBV2 and TRBJ1-5 gives the whole variable domain EPEVTQTPSHQVTQMGQEVILRCVPISNHLYFYWYRQILGQKVEFLVSFYNNEISEKSEIFDDQFSVERPDGSNFTLKIRSTKLEDSAMYFCASSEFLAGGADFGDGTRLSIL.

This sequence joins TRBV18 and TRBJ1-2, with D unclear. From germline, CDR1 is KGHSH and CDR2 LQKENI. The germline V and J ends were trimmed by 2 bases and 8 bases, with 9 bases remaining between them. The CDR3 has 12 residues. The CDR3 DNA sequence: TGTGCCAGCTCACCAGGGGAAGCCGGCTACACCTTC. Translated, it gives CASSPGEAGYTF.

The chain has TRBV9 and TRBJ1-4; 7 nucleotides align to TRBD1. Per the germline V gene, CDR1 is SGDLS and CDR2 is YYNGEE. J lost 4 bases, V lost 2 bases, and 2 bases had no gene match. This CDR3 is built from 14 residues. The CDR3 DNA reads TGTGCCAGCAGCGTCGGGACAGTTAATGAAAAACTGTTTTTT. It yields the protein CASSVGTVNEKLFF.

The V and J genes are TRBV5-1 and TRBJ2-1; TRBD1 agrees at 7 bases. CDR1 and CDR2 (germline): SGHRS, YFSETQ. Germline trimming cut 4 bases from V and 3 bases from J; bases unmatched to any gene: 4. This CDR3 has 14 residues. The CDR3 spells CASSPRDSYNEQFF. The CDR3 nucleotides read TGCGCCAGCAGCCCCCGGGACAGCTACAATGAGCAGTTCTTC. Looking up the rest from reference TRBV5-1 and TRBJ2-1 gives the full variable domain: KAGVTQTPRYLIKTRGQQVTLSCSPISGHRSVSWYQQTPGQGLQFLFEYFSETQRNKGNFPGRFSGRQFSNSRSEMNVSTLELGDSALYLCASSPRDSYNEQFFGPGTRLTVL.